This is a list of T cell receptor beta chains from one sample in a study of cytomegalovirus exposure and HLA in healthy donors. Sequencing used immunoSEQ multiplex PCR; TCRdb keeps in-frame clones, though not all of them. The sample holds under 200,000 clones, about 77% seen once. The sample taken for sequencing was PBMCs. The receptors come from a man aged 25-45 years in good health and CMV-seronegative. Each CDR3 is given with its conserved first and last residue. Each record gives: CDR3 length, V gene, D gene, J gene, clone size, CDR3 protein, CDR3 DNA. The D gene is left open where the match is weak. Clone size appears in some rows only: once, few, many, or a class for an expanded clone.

len: 12
v_gene: TRBV7-2
d_gene: .
j_gene: TRBJ1-5
abundance: .
CDR3aa: CASSLGPQPQHF
CDR3nt: TGTGCCAGCAGCTTAGGGCCTCAGCCCCAGCATTTT

len: 15
v_gene: TRBV6-5
d_gene: TRBD1
j_gene: TRBJ2-7
abundance: once
CDR3aa: CASSFDRVVAYEQYF
CDR3nt: TGTGCCAGCAGTTTCGACAGGGTAGTTGCCTACGAGCAGTACTTC

len: 14
v_gene: TRBV19
d_gene: .
j_gene: TRBJ2-6
abundance: .
CDR3aa: CATGVSSGANVLTF
CDR3nt: TGTGCCACAGGGGTTTCCTCTGGGGCCAACGTCCTGACTTTC

len: 13
v_gene: TRBV5-1
d_gene: TRBD2
j_gene: TRBJ2-1
abundance: .
CDR3aa: CASSDSSRLAQFF
CDR3nt: TGCGCCAGCAGCGACTCCTCGAGACTAGCGCAGTTCTTC

len: 14
v_gene: TRBV6-6
d_gene: TRBD2
j_gene: TRBJ2-7
abundance: .
CDR3aa: CASRLAESSYEQYF
CDR3nt: TGTGCCAGCAGGCTAGCGGAAAGCTCCTACGAGCAGTACTTC

len: 18
v_gene: TRBV10-3
d_gene: TRBD2
j_gene: TRBJ2-5
abundance: .
CDR3aa: CAISETAGTSGGVETQYF
CDR3nt: TGTGCCATCAGTGAGACCGCCGGGACTAGCGGGGGTGTGGAGACCCAGTACTTC

len: 13
v_gene: TRBV13
d_gene: .
j_gene: TRBJ2-7
abundance: .
CDR3aa: CASSSRGNPEQYF
CDR3nt: TGTGCCAGCAGCTCGCGCGGGAACCCCGAGCAGTACTTC

len: 15
v_gene: TRBV6-6
d_gene: TRBD1
j_gene: TRBJ2-1
abundance: .
CDR3aa: CASNSPGQGGNEQFF
CDR3nt: TGTGCCAGCAACAGCCCGGGACAGGGGGGCAATGAGCAGTTCTTC

len: 16
v_gene: TRBV19
d_gene: .
j_gene: TRBJ1-1
abundance: .
CDR3aa: CASRRGPINRNTEAFF
CDR3nt: TGTGCCAGTAGGCGGGGACCGATCAATAGGAACACTGAAGCTTTCTTT

len: 15
v_gene: TRBV4-1
d_gene: TRBD1
j_gene: TRBJ1-2
abundance: .
CDR3aa: CASSQRQGEGYGYTF
CDR3nt: TGCGCCAGCAGCCAAAGACAGGGGGAAGGCTATGGCTACACCTTC

len: 16
v_gene: TRBV28
d_gene: .
j_gene: TRBJ2-2
abundance: few
CDR3aa: CASSLYPQGHTGELFF
CDR3nt: TGTGCCAGCAGTTTATACCCCCAGGGCCACACCGGGGAGCTGTTTTTT

len: 13
v_gene: TRBV7-2
d_gene: .
j_gene: TRBJ1-5
abundance: .
CDR3aa: CASSLSGVQPQHF
CDR3nt: TGTGCCAGCAGCTTAAGCGGGGTTCAGCCCCAGCATTTT

len: 12
v_gene: TRBV10-1
d_gene: .
j_gene: TRBJ2-1
abundance: .
CDR3aa: CASSGSGNEQFF
CDR3nt: TGCGCCAGCAGTGGCAGTGGTAATGAGCAGTTCTTC

len: 13
v_gene: TRBV6-5
d_gene: TRBD1
j_gene: TRBJ2-7
abundance: .
CDR3aa: CASSSGQIHEQYF
CDR3nt: TGTGCCAGCAGTTCGGGACAGATCCACGAGCAGTACTTC

len: 14
v_gene: TRBV6-5
d_gene: .
j_gene: TRBJ2-1
abundance: .
CDR3aa: CASSYSGSNNEQFF
CDR3nt: TGTGCCAGCAGTTACTCGGGTAGCAACAATGAGCAGTTCTTC

len: 16
v_gene: TRBV25-1
d_gene: TRBD1
j_gene: TRBJ2-1
abundance: .
CDR3aa: CASSESTGGVKNEQFF
CDR3nt: TGTGCCAGCAGTGAATCAACAGGGGGCGTCAAAAATGAGCAGTTCTTC

len: 15
v_gene: TRBV6-5
d_gene: .
j_gene: TRBJ2-5
abundance: .
CDR3aa: CASSLRGGAGETQYF
CDR3nt: TGTGCCAGCAGTCTCAGAGGGGGGGCTGGAGAGACCCAGTACTTC

len: 15
v_gene: TRBV7-2
d_gene: TRBD1
j_gene: TRBJ1-4
abundance: .
CDR3aa: CASSLQGGPDEKLFF
CDR3nt: TGTGCCAGCAGCTTGCAAGGGGGCCCGGATGAAAAACTGTTTTTT

len: 14
v_gene: TRBV4-1
d_gene: .
j_gene: TRBJ2-5
abundance: .
CDR3aa: CASSRQAGYGTQYF
CDR3nt: TGCGCCAGCAGCCGCCAAGCAGGGTATGGGACCCAGTACTTC

len: 14
v_gene: TRBV6-1
d_gene: TRBD2
j_gene: TRBJ2-5
abundance: .
CDR3aa: CASTRLAASETQYF
CDR3nt: TGTGCCAGCACCAGACTAGCGGCTTCAGAGACCCAGTACTTC

len: 12
v_gene: TRBV18
d_gene: .
j_gene: TRBJ2-5
abundance: .
CDR3aa: CASSPPRETQYF
CDR3nt: TGTGCCAGCTCACCACCGCGGGAGACCCAGTACTTC

len: 15
v_gene: TRBV9
d_gene: .
j_gene: TRBJ2-1
abundance: .
CDR3aa: CASSVGGQVINEQFF
CDR3nt: TGTGCCAGCAGCGTAGGAGGGCAAGTCATCAATGAGCAGTTCTTC

len: 14
v_gene: TRBV9
d_gene: TRBD2
j_gene: TRBJ2-1
abundance: .
CDR3aa: CASSVVLAGDEQFF
CDR3nt: TGTGCCAGCAGCGTAGTACTAGCGGGAGACGAGCAGTTCTTC

len: 15
v_gene: TRBV5-4
d_gene: .
j_gene: TRBJ2-3
abundance: .
CDR3aa: CASSLDRVPPDTQYF
CDR3nt: TGTGCCAGCAGCTTGGACAGGGTTCCTCCAGATACGCAGTATTTT

len: 15
v_gene: TRBV5-1
d_gene: TRBD2
j_gene: TRBJ2-1
abundance: .
CDR3aa: CASSFSGDSYNEQFF
CDR3nt: TGCGCCAGCAGCTTTAGCGGGGACTCCTACAATGAGCAGTTCTTC

len: 14
v_gene: TRBV4-3
d_gene: .
j_gene: TRBJ1-1
abundance: .
CDR3aa: CASSQEEGQSEAFF
CDR3nt: TGCGCCAGCAGCCAAGAGGAGGGGCAGAGTGAAGCTTTCTTT

len: 15
v_gene: TRBV28
d_gene: .
j_gene: TRBJ1-1
abundance: .
CDR3aa: CASSPPARGVTEAFF
CDR3nt: TGTGCCAGCAGTCCGCCCGCCAGGGGCGTTACTGAAGCTTTCTTT

len: 16
v_gene: TRBV27
d_gene: .
j_gene: TRBJ1-5
abundance: few
CDR3aa: CASSSEKTGYNQPQHF
CDR3nt: TGTGCCAGCAGTTCAGAAAAGACAGGATACAATCAGCCCCAGCATTTT

len: 16
v_gene: TRBV6-6
d_gene: TRBD1
j_gene: TRBJ2-7
abundance: .
CDR3aa: CASSYSGQGSSYEQYF
CDR3nt: TGTGCCAGCAGTTACTCCGGACAGGGGTCCTCCTACGAGCAGTACTTC

len: 13
v_gene: TRBV29-1
d_gene: TRBD1
j_gene: TRBJ2-3
abundance: few
CDR3aa: CSTGDRATDTQYF
CDR3nt: TGCAGCACCGGGGACAGGGCGACAGATACGCAGTATTTT

len: 15
v_gene: TRBV19
d_gene: TRBD1
j_gene: TRBJ1-5
abundance: .
CDR3aa: CASSIPGTGNQPQHF
CDR3nt: TGTGCCAGTAGTATTCCCGGGACAGGCAATCAGCCCCAGCATTTT

len: 15
v_gene: TRBV4-3
d_gene: .
j_gene: TRBJ2-7
abundance: .
CDR3aa: CASSQSGHLGYEQYF
CDR3nt: TGCGCCAGCAGCCAATCGGGACACCTCGGGTACGAGCAGTACTTC

len: 14
v_gene: TRBV30
d_gene: .
j_gene: TRBJ1-5
abundance: .
CDR3aa: CAWSGDTFNQPQHF
CDR3nt: TGTGCCTGGAGTGGAGACACCTTCAATCAGCCCCAGCATTTT

len: 11
v_gene: TRBV6-6
d_gene: .
j_gene: TRBJ1-1
abundance: .
CDR3aa: CASSYLSEAFF
CDR3nt: TGTGCCAGCAGTTACTTATCTGAAGCTTTCTTT

len: 16
v_gene: TRBV5-6
d_gene: .
j_gene: TRBJ1-6
abundance: .
CDR3aa: CASSGETGRGNSPLHF
CDR3nt: TGTGCCAGCAGCGGGGAAACAGGGAGGGGGAATTCACCCCTCCACTTT

len: 16
v_gene: TRBV4-3
d_gene: .
j_gene: TRBJ2-1
abundance: few
CDR3aa: CASSQERGRGYNEQFF
CDR3nt: TGCGCCAGCAGCCAAGAGAGGGGGAGGGGGTACAATGAGCAGTTCTTC

len: 16
v_gene: TRBV6-1
d_gene: TRBD2
j_gene: TRBJ2-7
abundance: .
CDR3aa: CASSEGISGSGYEQYF
CDR3nt: TGTGCCAGCAGTGAAGGAATTAGCGGGAGTGGGTACGAGCAGTACTTC

len: 15
v_gene: TRBV7-8
d_gene: .
j_gene: TRBJ2-3
abundance: .
CDR3aa: CASSLDGGEADTQYF
CDR3nt: TGTGCCAGCAGCTTAGACGGGGGAGAGGCGGATACGCAGTATTTT

len: 14
v_gene: TRBV2
d_gene: .
j_gene: TRBJ2-7
abundance: .
CDR3aa: CASNPQGKGYEQYF
CDR3nt: TGTGCCAGCAACCCACAGGGTAAAGGCTACGAGCAGTACTTC

len: 15
v_gene: TRBV5-4
d_gene: TRBD2
j_gene: TRBJ2-5
abundance: .
CDR3aa: CASSLAGGGEETQYF
CDR3nt: TGTGCCAGCAGCTTGGCCGGGGGGGGCGAAGAGACCCAGTACTTC

len: 15
v_gene: TRBV2
d_gene: TRBD1
j_gene: TRBJ1-4
abundance: .
CDR3aa: CASSEDGTGSEKLFF
CDR3nt: TGTGCCAGCAGTGAAGATGGGACAGGTTCTGAAAAACTGTTTTTT

len: 18
v_gene: TRBV28
d_gene: TRBD2
j_gene: TRBJ2-7
abundance: .
CDR3aa: CASSPGLAGLSSIYEQYF
CDR3nt: TGTGCCAGCAGCCCCGGACTAGCGGGGCTCTCATCCATCTACGAGCAGTACTTC

len: 13
v_gene: TRBV7-2
d_gene: .
j_gene: TRBJ2-5
abundance: few
CDR3aa: CASRLPPQGTQYF
CDR3nt: TGTGCCAGCAGATTACCGCCGCAGGGGACCCAGTACTTC

len: 15
v_gene: TRBV6-5
d_gene: TRBD1
j_gene: TRBJ2-3
abundance: few
CDR3aa: CASSYSDRAGDTQYF
CDR3nt: TGTGCCAGCAGTTACTCCGACAGGGCCGGAGATACGCAGTATTTT

len: 15
v_gene: TRBV19
d_gene: .
j_gene: TRBJ1-3
abundance: .
CDR3aa: CASSAGTGPGNTIYF
CDR3nt: TGTGCCAGTAGTGCGGGGACCGGGCCGGGAAACACCATATATTTT

len: 13
v_gene: TRBV19
d_gene: .
j_gene: TRBJ2-5
abundance: .
CDR3aa: CASSEGDKSALYF
CDR3nt: TGTGCCAGTAGTGAAGGCGACAAGTCCGCCCTTTACTTC

len: 13
v_gene: TRBV7-3
d_gene: .
j_gene: TRBJ1-1
abundance: .
CDR3aa: CASSLYRETEAFF
CDR3nt: TGTGCCAGCAGCTTATACAGGGAGACTGAAGCTTTCTTT

len: 14
v_gene: TRBV27
d_gene: TRBD2
j_gene: TRBJ2-5
abundance: .
CDR3aa: CASRVAGGGVTQYF
CDR3nt: TGTGCCAGCAGAGTAGCGGGGGGCGGAGTGACCCAGTACTTC

len: 12
v_gene: TRBV30
d_gene: .
j_gene: TRBJ1-6
abundance: .
CDR3aa: CALSTGNSPLHF
CDR3nt: TGTGCCTTGAGTACAGGGAATTCACCCCTCCACTTT

len: 14
v_gene: TRBV30
d_gene: TRBD2
j_gene: TRBJ2-5
abundance: .
CDR3aa: CAWCGGGLAETQYF
CDR3nt: TGTGCCTGGTGCGGGGGAGGGCTAGCTGAGACCCAGTACTTC

len: 17
v_gene: TRBV21-1
d_gene: .
j_gene: TRBJ2-3
abundance: once
CDR3aa: CASSNCLPSGGADTQYF
CDR3nt: TGTGCCAGCAGCAACTGTCTCCCTAGCGGGGGGGCAGATACGCAGTATTTT

len: 13
v_gene: TRBV7-9
d_gene: .
j_gene: TRBJ1-4
abundance: .
CDR3aa: CATNGGSNEKLFF
CDR3nt: TGTGCCACAAACGGCGGGAGTAATGAAAAACTGTTTTTT

len: 13
v_gene: TRBV11-1
d_gene: .
j_gene: TRBJ2-7
abundance: .
CDR3aa: CATRKWAGYEQYF
CDR3nt: TGTGCCACCAGGAAGTGGGCAGGATACGAGCAGTACTTC

len: 14
v_gene: TRBV11-3
d_gene: .
j_gene: TRBJ1-1
abundance: .
CDR3aa: CASSPGARNTEAFF
CDR3nt: TGTGCCAGCAGCCCTGGGGCACGGAACACTGAAGCTTTCTTT

len: 16
v_gene: TRBV5-1
d_gene: TRBD1
j_gene: TRBJ2-2
abundance: .
CDR3aa: CASGPGTGGYTGELFF
CDR3nt: TGCGCCAGCGGCCCCGGGACAGGCGGATACACCGGGGAGCTGTTTTTT

len: 12
v_gene: TRBV29-1
d_gene: .
j_gene: TRBJ2-7
abundance: .
CDR3aa: CSVAAGSGEQYF
CDR3nt: TGCAGCGTTGCGGCAGGGTCTGGGGAGCAGTACTTC

len: 15
v_gene: TRBV19
d_gene: .
j_gene: TRBJ2-3
abundance: .
CDR3aa: CASSIPVGGSDTQYF
CDR3nt: TGTGCCAGTAGTATCCCCGTTGGGGGCTCAGATACGCAGTATTTT

len: 15
v_gene: TRBV19
d_gene: TRBD1
j_gene: TRBJ1-2
abundance: .
CDR3aa: CASSRRDREDYGYTF
CDR3nt: TGTGCCAGTAGTAGGAGGGACAGGGAGGACTATGGCTACACCTTC

len: 15
v_gene: TRBV5-1
d_gene: .
j_gene: TRBJ2-7
abundance: once
CDR3aa: CASSSDIKSSYEQYF
CDR3nt: TGCGCCAGCAGCTCCGACATAAAAAGCTCCTACGAGCAGTACTTC